This TCR beta chain was recovered during a study of blood T cell repertoires in COVID-19. V was clipped by 5 bases and J by 3 bases, with 8 bases between them. From germline, CDR1 is SGHNT and CDR2 YENEEA. The CDR3 spans 13 residues. The authors' processing: Nucleated cell number was recorded as an estimate derived from reference gene primer amplification. The protocol was immunoSEQ multiplex PCR, while the TCRdb copy is restricted to in-frame clones and leaves out a portion. V, J and clone size reflect that table, while D and trimming were determined from the DNA. The sample yields some 260,000 clones, 80% to 90% seen once.

This chain uses TRBV11-3 with TRBJ1-3, with D unresolved. The sequenced sample consisted of peripheral blood. This sequence originates from a woman aged 70 to 79 with COVID-19, enrolled during active disease. The CDR3 bases are TGTGCCAGCAGCCCAGCGGGTGGAAACACCATATATTTT. Protein sequence: CASSPAGGNTIYF.